A selection of T cell receptor beta chains follows, all from one sample in a study of T cell changes during pregnancy in multiple sclerosis. Repertoires were generated with immunoSEQ multiplex PCR, while TCRdb's copy carries only in-frame clones and drops some. The sample shows 30,000 to 45,000 clones, around nine tenths of them seen only once. Sequenced here: CD4+ T cells from peripheral blood mononuclear cells, sampled in the first trimester of pregnancy. The receptor set was obtained from a female donor with multiple sclerosis, enrolled in a pregnancy study. CDR3s include the opening cysteine and the closing phenylalanine or tryptophan. A D gene is named only where the DNA matches it firmly. Size values are once, few and many counts, or a class for expanded clones, and some rows have none.

12	TRBJ2-4	TRBV28	.	.	TGTGCCAGCAGGTCAGGGAAAAACATTCAGTACTTC	CASRSGKNIQYF
15	TRBJ2-1	TRBV5-4	.	TRBD1	TGTGCCAGCAGCTTGGAGACAGGGCCCTCCAATGAGCAGTTCTTC	CASSLETGPSNEQFF
16	TRBJ1-1	TRBV5-6	.	TRBD1	TGTGCCAGCAGCCGGAGCCGGACAGGGAGAGGCACTGAAGCTTTCTTT	CASSRSRTGRGTEAFF
17	TRBJ2-7	TRBV18	once	TRBD1	TGTGCCAGCTCACGATCTGACCTGGGACAGGGGAGGTACGAGCAGTACTTC	CASSRSDLGQGRYEQYF
14	TRBJ2-7	TRBV27	.	TRBD1	TGTGCCAGCAGTTCCGGGACAGGGCCTTACGAGCAGTACTTC	CASSSGTGPYEQYF
17	TRBJ1-3	TRBV15	.	TRBD1	TGTGCCACCAGCAGAGACCACGGGACAGCCTCTGGAAACACCATATATTTT	CATSRDHGTASGNTIYF
14	TRBJ1-1	TRBV28	few	TRBD1	TGTGCCAGCAGCCCGGGACAGGTGAACACTGAAGCTTTCTTT	CASSPGQVNTEAFF
19	TRBJ2-1	TRBV30	.	TRBD2	TGTGCCTGGAGCCCGGGACTAGCAGCTAGACACGGGCGAGACAATGAGCAGTTCTTC	CAWSPGLAARHGRDNEQFF
16	TRBJ2-2	TRBV10-2	.	TRBD1	TGCGCCACCCTAAGGTCCGTAGGACAGGGAGGCGGGGAGCTGTTTTTT	CATLRSVGQGGGELFF
12	TRBJ2-3	TRBV5-1	.	.	TGCGCCGGCAGCTTGGCAGGGGATACGCAGTATTTT	CAGSLAGDTQYF
14	TRBJ1-1	TRBV25-1	.	.	TGTGCCAGCAGTGAGGGACTAAGGAACACTGAAGCTTTCTTT	CASSEGLRNTEAFF
14	TRBJ2-7	TRBV5-1	.	.	TGCGCCAGCAGCCCACGGACAGACCATGTCGAGCAGTACTTC	CASSPRTDHVEQYF
16	TRBJ2-7	TRBV7-8	.	TRBD2	TGTGCCAGCAGCTCCGGGACTAGCGGGCTCCCCTACGAGCAGTACTTC	CASSSGTSGLPYEQYF
14	TRBJ2-3	TRBV11-3	.	TRBD2	TGTGCCAGCAGCTTAAGCGGGGTCACAGATACGCAGTATTTT	CASSLSGVTDTQYF
14	TRBJ1-1	TRBV5-5	.	.	TGTGCCAGCACCACGGTGGCAGGGAACACTGAAGCTTTCTTT	CASTTVAGNTEAFF
19	TRBJ2-3	TRBV9	.	TRBD2	TGTGCCAGCAGCGCGGGACTAGCGGGGATCGAGTGGGGCACAGATACGCAGTATTTT	CASSAGLAGIEWGTDTQYF
12	TRBJ2-7	TRBV11-2	.	.	TGTGCCAGCGGGCGAGCTGCCTACGAGCAGTACTTC	CASGRAAYEQYF
17	TRBJ2-3	TRBV28	once	TRBD2	TGTGCCAGCGGGGGGACTAGCGGGAGGGGGGGCACAGATACGCAGTATTTT	CASGGTSGRGGTDTQYF
14	TRBJ1-2	TRBV19	.	.	TGTGCCAGTACCCCGGACAGCCAAGGTCGGGGCTACACCTTC	CASTPDSQGRGYTF
17	TRBJ2-3	TRBV27	.	TRBD2	TGTGCCAGCAGTTTATGGTTAGCGGGAGGGTCATCAGATACGCAGTATTTT	CASSLWLAGGSSDTQYF
14	TRBJ2-1	TRBV2	.	.	TGTGCCAGCAGTCCCTTGGGGGCGCGAAATGAGCAGTTCTTC	CASSPLGARNEQFF
16	TRBJ2-1	TRBV4-2	.	TRBD1	TGTGCCAGCAGCCACGCCGGGACAGGGTCCTACAATGAGCAGTTCTTC	CASSHAGTGSYNEQFF
13	TRBJ2-7	TRBV10-2	.	TRBD2	TGCGCCAGCAGGCTAGCGGGGGTCTACGAGCAGTACTTC	CASRLAGVYEQYF
14	TRBJ2-7	TRBV5-1	few	TRBD2	TGCGCCAGCAGCTTCCGGACTAGCGGGTACGAGCAGTACTTC	CASSFRTSGYEQYF
14	TRBJ1-2	TRBV6-6	once	TRBD1	TGTGCCAGCAGCAGGACAGGGGGCGGGCATGGCTACACCTTC	CASSRTGGGHGYTF
14	TRBJ2-7	TRBV18	.	.	TGTGCCAGCTCACCCTTGGACAGCCTCTACGAGCAGTACTTC	CASSPLDSLYEQYF
16	TRBJ1-1	TRBV19	.	.	TGTGCCAGTAGTATACGGGCGGGGGCCACGAACACTGAAGCTTTCTTT	CASSIRAGATNTEAFF
12	TRBJ1-2	TRBV2	.	TRBD1	TGTGCCAGCCATAGGACAGGGGATGGCTACACCTTC	CASHRTGDGYTF
17	TRBJ2-7	TRBV19	.	TRBD2	TGTGCCAGTAGTATCCGGTGGACTAGCGGGAGGGAGTACGAGCAGTACTTC	CASSIRWTSGREYEQYF
18	TRBJ2-1	TRBV7-3	.	TRBD2	TGTGCCAGCAGCTTAGTGACTAGCGGGGGGGCGTCCTACAATGAGCAGTTCTTC	CASSLVTSGGASYNEQFF
13	TRBJ2-7	TRBV27	.	.	TGTGCCAGCAGTTTAGGGGGAGGTAACGAGCAGTACTTC	CASSLGGGNEQYF
15	TRBJ2-1	TRBV19	.	.	TGTGCCAGTAGTATACTCCCAGGGATGGTCGATGAGCAGTTCTTC	CASSILPGMVDEQFF